The clone carrying this T cell receptor (beta chain) was observed many times. As yet, its antigen is unknown. This specimen comes from a study of T cells after posttransplantation cyclophosphamide. General study points: After PTCy, TRB diversity resembled that of CNI/methotrexate controls.

Cyclophosphamide on days +3 and +4 followed busulfan-fludarabine conditioning and a marrow graft. Germline assignment: CDR1 MGHDK and CDR2 SYGVNS. V lost 1 base to trimming and J lost 8 bases, with 11 bases between them. The CDR3 spans 13 residues. Method: immunoSEQ multiplex PCR; TCRdb's copy keeps in-frame clones and lacks some. The table lists about 5,400 clones, with no singletons. The source material was PBMCs, sampled approximately 400 days after allogeneic stem cell transplant with posttransplant cyclophosphamide. This sequence was found in a male patient between 60 and 69 years old who received an allogeneic stem cell transplant from a related donor, was CMV-positive, and had acute GVHD only. Some T cells may originate from the graft donor. This chain joins TRBV25-1 and TRBJ1-2, with D unresolved. The DNA for the CDR3 is TGTGCCAGCAGTGAATTCGTGAAGGAGGGCTACACCTTC. Encoded protein: CASSEFVKEGYTF.